These 2 T cell receptor beta chains share one sample of origin, sequenced in a study of shared clonotypes between healthy human individuals. Using immunoSEQ multiplex PCR, the repertoire was profiled, and TCRdb retains in-frame clones only, with some absent. In the table there are fewer than 700,000 clones, around 76% of which are singletons. The source material was PBMCs. These receptors were taken from a woman aged 40 to 50 in good health. Some clones in this sample may be carry-over from other donors' samples.

The chain employs TRBV19 and TRBJ1-5, with TRBD1 identical over 11 bases. The V segment lost 8 bases and the J segment 6 bases; nucleotides outside the gene matches: 6. Germline CDR1 and CDR2: LNHDA and SQIVND (reference sequence). The CDR3 runs 14 residues. The DNA of the CDR3 is TGTGCCAGTTGCCGGGACAGGGGGGGTCAGCCCCAGCATTTT. It is translated as CASCRDRGGQPQHF.

The V gene is TRBV6-5, the J gene TRBJ2-2, with D unresolved. CDR3 length: 16 amino acids. Trimming took off 2 bases at V and 1 base at J, with 11 bases between the two ends. The germline CDR1 and CDR2 sequences are MNHEY and SVGAGI. The CDR3 DNA follows: TGTGCCAGCAGTTACCCCGGAACGGTGAACACCGGGGAGCTGTTTTTT. Translating gives CASSYPGTVNTGELFF.